This TCR beta chain was captured in a study of PD-L1 blockade in urothelial cancer. Data came from immunoSEQ multiplex PCR; TCRdb stores just in-frame clones and leaves some out. The profile shows about 93,000 clones, around 90% of them singletons. The CDR3 has 15 amino acids. V was shortened by 4 bases and J by 8 bases, with 21 bases between the two germline ends. The germline CDR1 and CDR2 sequences are SGHTS and YDEGEE. The time point: pretreatment peripheral blood. The clonotype originates from a man in his fifties or sixties with urothelial cancer. The rearrangement joins TRBV5-8 to TRBJ1-2, with TRBD1 as a possible D gene (6 bases). Specimen: PBMCs, collected around atezolizumab (anti-PD-L1) treatment. In nucleotides, the CDR3 is TGTGCCAGCAGCCCAAAGGGGGTGCCCGTTACAGGCTACACCTTC. It codes for CASSPKGVPVTGYTF.